These 17 T cell receptor beta chains came from one sample sequenced in a study of T cell responses to AZD1222 COVID-19 vaccine. Clones were sequenced by immunoSEQ multiplex PCR, and TCRdb holds only the in-frame ones, with some missing. The table shows 180,000 or so clones, with roughly 92% occurring only once. The sample here was peripheral blood, taken 28 days after the second AZD1222 dose. The receptor set was obtained from an adult who received the AZD1222 COVID-19 vaccine.

The chain employs TRBV7-3 and TRBJ1-6; D call uncertain. Germline V CDR1 and CDR2: SGHTA, FQGTGA. V gave up 2 bases and J gave up 7 bases, with 12 bases separating them. CDR3 length equals 15 residues. CDR3 sequence: CASSLAAGQNSPLHF. In nucleotides, the CDR3 is TGTGCCAGCAGCTTAGCCGCAGGTCAAAATTCACCCCTCCACTTT.

V usage is TRBV7-9 and J usage is TRBJ2-1, with TRBD2 matching 10 bases. CDR1 SEHNR and CDR2 FQNEAQ come from the germline V gene (reference sequence). The CDR3 runs 16 residues. V shed 3 bases and J 8 bases; nucleotides not matched to a gene: 10. CDR3 amino acids: CASSFWGASGSYEQFF. CDR3 coding DNA: TGTGCCAGCAGCTTTTGGGGGGCTAGCGGGAGTTATGAGCAGTTCTTC.

This clone was observed a single time. This chain links TRBV21-1 with TRBJ1-5; the D call TRBD1 from the table was never checked on the DNA. TRBV21-1 is a listed pseudogene. The CDR3 runs 20 residues. DNA for the CDR3: TGTGCCAGCAGCAAAGGGGAAACATTAAAAAGACAGGATAGCAATCAGCCCCAGCATTTT. Translating gives CASSKGETLKRQDSNQPQHF.

The chain uses TRBV4-2 and TRBJ2-3; 11 bases fit TRBD2. Germline loops: CDR1 LGHNA, CDR2 YNFKEQ. The J segment lost 3 bases and the V segment lost 2 bases, leaving 7 bases of the junction unmatched. The CDR3 runs 17 residues. For the CDR3, the DNA is TGTGCCAGCAGCCAATGGACTAGCGGGTCTGCGACAGATACGCAGTATTTT. It translates to CASSQWTSGSATDTQYF.

The CDR3 DNA is TGTGCCAGTAGAAAACAGGGGTTCGATGAGCAGTTCTTC. Residues: CASRKQGFDEQFF. The chain carries TRBV19 and TRBJ2-1; 7 bases map to TRBD1. Trimming at V came to 6 bases and at J to 8 bases, leaving 7 bases not matched to a gene. The CDR3 totals 13 residues. Germline CDR1 is LNHDA and CDR2 is SQIVND (reference sequence). The complete variable domain, with remaining parts taken from reference TRBV19 and TRBJ2-1, reads DGGITQSPKYLFRKEGQNVTLSCEQNLNHDAMYWYRQDPGQGLRLIYYSQIVNDFQKGDIAEGYSVSREKKESFPLTVTSAQKNPTAFYLCASRKQGFDEQFFGPGTRLTVL.

The chain combines TRBV6-2 or TRBV6-3 with TRBJ2-3, with a weak D call TRBD2 (6 bases). The V end was cut by 4 bases, the J end by 3 bases, with 17 bases between. The CDR3 consists of 16 residues. In germline, CDR1 is MNHEY, CDR2 SVGEGT. The DNA for the CDR3 is TGTGCCAGCAGTTCCCCCGGGGGTTGGGGTACAGATACGCAGTATTTT. Translation: CASSSPGGWGTDTQYF.

The chain carries TRBV18 and TRBJ1-5; tentative D call: TRBD1 (6 bases). V was cut by 4 bases and J by 5 bases, with 9 bases left in between. Germline CDR1 reads KGHSH; CDR2 reads LQKENI. The CDR3 has 13 residues. CDR3 sequence (DNA): TGTGCCAGCTCACGTAGGGGGGATCAGCCCCAGCATTTT. It is translated as CASSRRGDQPQHF.

V and J are TRBV15 and TRBJ1-2; weak D call: TRBD1 (6 bases). Germline CDR1 and CDR2: LNHNV and YYDKDF (reference sequence). This CDR3 comprises 13 residues. The V gene lost 5 bases and the J gene lost 3 bases, with 10 bases spanning the gap. CDR3 sequence: CATSPDRYYGYTF. For the CDR3, the DNA is TGTGCCACCAGCCCAGACAGGTACTATGGCTACACCTTC.

In this sample, this clone turned up once. The chain joins TRBV10-3 to TRBJ1-6; no definite D call. The CDR3 has 13 residues. The germline gives CDR1 ENHRY, CDR2 SYGVKD. V was pared by 6 bases and J by 5 bases, with 8 bases between. CDR3 in DNA: TGTGCCATCAGCGGACTGGATAATTCACCCCTCCACTTT. Translation: CAISGLDNSPLHF.

The chain uses TRBV6-4 and TRBJ1-2; TRBD1 matches at 7 bases. CDR1 MRHNA and CDR2 SNTAGT come from the germline V gene. With V trimmed by 9 bases and J by 7 bases, 11 bases remained unmatched. The length of the CDR3 is 13 residues. The CDR3 DNA reads as TGTGCCAGTGACCGCGACAGGGATGGTGGCTACACCTTC. The encoded protein is CASDRDRDGGYTF.

This chain connects TRBV7-9 to TRBJ1-4, with D tentatively TRBD1 (5 bases). The germline V and J ends were trimmed by 5 bases and 6 bases, with 16 bases remaining between them. This CDR3 has 15 amino acids. The V gene's germline CDR1 is SEHNR and CDR2 FQNEAQ (reference sequence). CDR3 residues: CASSPGGGEDEKLFF. The CDR3 DNA reads TGTGCCAGCAGCCCTGGGGGAGGGGAGGATGAAAAACTGTTTTTT.

This chain links TRBV5-5 with TRBJ2-1; D tentatively reads TRBD1 or TRBD2 (5 bases each). This CDR3 spans 14 amino acids. Germline V gene sequence: CDR1 SGHKS, CDR2 YYEKEE (reference sequence). The V and J ends lost 2 bases and 6 bases respectively, with 12 bases between them. The CDR3 loop reads CASSFAGRFNEQFF. The CDR3 coding sequence is TGTGCCAGCAGCTTTGCAGGGAGATTCAATGAGCAGTTCTTC.

This chain connects TRBV6-2 or TRBV6-3 to TRBJ2-1; D is ambiguous. The CDR3 spans 12 residues. V gave up 4 bases and J gave up 10 bases, with 11 bases separating them. CDR1 and CDR2 (germline): MNHEY, SVGEGT. CDR3 loop: CASSSLVNEQFF. For the CDR3, the DNA is TGTGCCAGCAGTTCCCTGGTAAACGAGCAGTTCTTC.

This clone occurred once. CDR3 in amino acids: CASSFKGGTGELFF. In DNA form, the CDR3 reads TGTGCCAGCAGCTTCAAGGGGGGTACCGGGGAGCTGTTTTTT. The chain combines TRBV7-9 with TRBJ2-2, with D perhaps TRBD1 or TRBD2 (6 bases each). The germline V gene has CDR1 SEHNR and CDR2 FQNEAQ (reference sequence). This CDR3 has 14 amino acids. The germline V and J ends were trimmed by 3 bases and 5 bases, with 10 bases remaining between them.

This chain links TRBV10-2 with TRBJ2-5; 7 positions agree with TRBD2. V was clipped by 6 bases and J by 5 bases; unmatched bases: 6. Looked up from germline, CDR1 is WSHSY and CDR2 is SAAADI. This CDR3 has 13 residues. CDR3 nucleotide sequence: TGCGCCAGCAGCCTCGGGCGGGGGGAGACCCAGTACTTC. This translates into CASSLGRGETQYF.

The CDR3 coding sequence is TGTGCCAGCAGTGACAGGGAGGGATATGGCTACACCTTC. Translated: CASSDREGYGYTF. The chain uses TRBV6-1 and TRBJ1-2; possibly TRBD1 for D (5 bases). Germline values: CDR1 MNHNS, CDR2 SASEGT. V lost 3 bases and J 5 bases, leaving 10 bases between the germline ends. This CDR3 region has 13 residues.

V gene TRBV15 combines with J gene TRBJ1-6; no clear D. The germline V gene encodes CDR1 LNHNV and CDR2 YYDKDF (reference sequence). CDR3 length equals 15 residues. V lost 0 bases to trimming and J lost 9 bases, with 12 bases between them. The CDR3 loop is CATSRDAGFGSPLHF. The CDR3 nucleotides read TGTGCCACCAGCAGAGATGCGGGGTTTGGTTCACCCCTCCACTTT.